The 27 T cell receptor beta chains in this list originate from one sample, sequenced in a study of blood T cell repertoires in COVID-19. Assay: immunoSEQ multiplex PCR; the TCRdb copy retains only in-frame clones and omits some. This table has just over 650,000 clones, over 80% appearing once. The sample was peripheral blood. These receptors were taken from a woman aged 18-29 years with acute or convalescent COVID-19.

This sequence joins TRBV3-1 (or the pseudogene TRBV3-2) and TRBJ2-1, with unresolved D. Germline V CDR1 and CDR2: LGHDT, YNNKEL (reference sequence). This CDR3 comprises 11 residues. Trimming stripped 1 base from V and 12 bases from J, with 7 bases between. CDR3 protein: CASSQVSGQFF. DNA of the CDR3: TGTGCCAGCAGCCAAGTTTCCGGGCAGTTCTTC.

The chain is built from TRBV9 and TRBJ2-1; D unresolved. Between the trimmed V and J ends, which lost 2 bases and 8 bases, there was a span of 11 bases. CDR3 size: 13 residues. CDR1 SGDLS and CDR2 YYNGEE come from the germline V gene. CDR3 in DNA: TGTGCCAGCAGCGTCGGAAGTGGAGATGAGCAGTTCTTC. Its protein product is CASSVGSGDEQFF.

CDR3 bases: TGTGCCAGCAGTGAAGCTACAACAGGGAGACGGATGAACACTGAAGCTTTCTTT. Translation gives CASSEATTGRRMNTEAFF. This chain uses TRBV2 with TRBJ1-1; possibly TRBD1 for D (6 bases). Germline-derived CDR1 and CDR2 are SNHLY and FYNNEI. The CDR3 length is 18 residues. The ends were cut back, 0 bases at V and 0 bases at J, with 17 bases in the middle.

The chain links TRBV7-8 to TRBJ2-2; tentatively, D is TRBD2 (6 bases). Germline V CDR1 and CDR2: SGHVS, FQNEAQ. V was trimmed by 2 bases and J by 7 bases, leaving 17 bases between them. The CDR3 length is 16 residues. The CDR3 reads CASSLLPTRGGGELFF. The CDR3, as DNA: TGTGCCAGCAGCTTACTCCCTACGCGGGGAGGCGGGGAGCTGTTTTTT.

The V call is TRBV4-1, the J call TRBJ1-2; perhaps TRBD1 as D (5 bases). Germline V gene lookup returns CDR1 MGHRA and CDR2 YSYEKL. The V and J ends lost 0 bases and 4 bases respectively, with 12 bases between them. The CDR3 has 15 residues. The CDR3 bases are TGCGCCAGCAGCCAAGATCCGGGGGGAACCTATGGCTACACCTTC. Amino acid sequence: CASSQDPGGTYGYTF.

J is TRBJ1-5 and V is TRBV6-6, with no clear D. V dropped 5 bases and J dropped 3 bases, with 5 bases sitting between them. This CDR3 comprises 12 residues. CDR1 and CDR2 from the germline V gene are MNHNY and SVGAGI (reference sequence). As DNA, the CDR3 is TGTGCCAGCAGTACTCTCAATCAGCCCCAGCATTTT. This gives the protein CASSTLNQPQHF.

V is TRBV6-1 and J is TRBJ2-3; 11 nucleotides match TRBD1. Looked up from germline, CDR1 is MNHNS and CDR2 is SASEGT. With V trimmed by 3 bases and J by 3 bases, 8 bases remained unmatched. This CDR3 is 17 amino acids long. In DNA form, the CDR3 reads TGTGCCAGCAGTGAGGACAGGGGGCTAGTTTTTACAGATACGCAGTATTTT. It codes for CASSEDRGLVFTDTQYF.

The chain joins TRBV19 to TRBJ2-2, with 8 bases aligning to TRBD1. V lost 7 bases and J lost 2; bases outside the gene matches: 12. CDR3 length equals 17 residues. Germline V CDR1 and CDR2: LNHDA, SQIVND (reference sequence). In nucleotides, the CDR3 is TGTGCCAGTAACTCCCCCCGGACAGGGTTCAACACCGGGGAGCTGTTTTTT. This gives the protein CASNSPRTGFNTGELFF.

This rearrangement joins TRBV27 to TRBJ1-2; 9 nucleotides align to TRBD1. V trimming: 4 bases; J trimming: 6 bases; junction bases outside the gene matches: 3. Germline lookup yields CDR1 MNHEY and CDR2 SMNVEV (reference sequence). CDR3 length: 13 amino acids. This chain's CDR3 is CASSSTGGDGYTF. In DNA form, the CDR3 reads TGTGCCAGCAGTTCGACAGGGGGTGATGGCTACACCTTC.

The genes are TRBV4-1 and TRBJ2-7; TRBD1 might be the D (6 bases). This CDR3 has 13 residues. Trimming took off 3 bases at V and 4 bases at J, with 10 bases between the two ends. From germline, CDR1 is MGHRA and CDR2 YSYEKL. This CDR3 reads CASSHNRAYEQYF. The CDR3 coding sequence is TGCGCCAGCAGCCATAACAGGGCTTACGAGCAGTACTTC.

This chain joins TRBV6-5 and TRBJ2-7, with a possible D match to TRBD2 (6 bases). Germline V gene sequence: CDR1 MNHEY, CDR2 SVGAGI. V lost 4 bases and J 3 bases, leaving 16 bases between the germline ends. The CDR3 runs 15 residues. CDR3 in DNA: TGTGCCAGCAGTTTACCGGGACTGAAGCACTACGAGCAGTACTTC. It translates to CASSLPGLKHYEQYF.

V is TRBV27 and J is TRBJ1-2, with 8 bases identical to TRBD1. The CDR3 has 14 residues. With V trimmed by 6 bases and J by 4 bases, 7 bases remained unmatched. The germline CDR1 and CDR2 sequences are MNHEY and SMNVEV (reference sequence). CDR3 DNA sequence: TGTGCCAGCAGGATCGACAGGGGAGGCTATGGCTACACCTTC. This translates into CASRIDRGGYGYTF.

This rearrangement joins TRBV27 to TRBJ1-1; 10 bases map to TRBD1. This CDR3 is built from 16 residues. V gave up 5 bases and J gave up 1 base; unmatched junction bases: 7. Per the germline V gene, CDR1 is MNHEY and CDR2 is SMNVEV (reference sequence). CDR3 bases: TGTGCCAGCAGTCCCTTAGGGGACAGGGGGAACACTGAAGCTTTCTTT. Residues: CASSPLGDRGNTEAFF.

V usage is TRBV2 and J usage is TRBJ2-5; D perhaps matches TRBD2 (7 bases). CDR3 size: 13 residues. Trimming took off 6 bases at V and 5 bases at J, with 13 bases between the two ends. In germline, CDR1 is SNHLY, CDR2 FYNNEI. The CDR3 reads CASRGGLWETQYF. The CDR3 region has the DNA TGTGCCAGCAGGGGGGGGCTGTGGGAGACCCAGTACTTC.

This chain joins TRBV7-9 and TRBJ2-7; 7 positions match TRBD1. The CDR3 is made up of 14 amino acids. V lost 5 bases, J lost 2 bases, and 6 bases stayed unmatched. CDR1 and CDR2 (germline): SEHNR, FQNEAQ (reference sequence). The CDR3 region is CASSNRDRAYEQYF. The CDR3 coding sequence is TGTGCCAGCAGCAACCGGGACAGAGCCTACGAGCAGTACTTC.

The chain joins TRBV4-1 to TRBJ1-5, with D possibly being TRBD1 (6 bases). The ends were cut back, 2 bases at V and 4 bases at J, with 18 bases in the middle. The CDR3 extends over 17 amino acids. Germline V gives CDR1 MGHRA, CDR2 YSYEKL. The CDR3 spells CASSQMDSRLGNQPQHF. CDR3 bases: TGCGCCAGCAGCCAAATGGACAGCCGCCTAGGGAATCAGCCCCAGCATTTT.

The chain is built from TRBV9 and TRBJ1-2; unclear D gene. Trimming stripped 0 bases from V and 1 base from J, with 10 bases between. This CDR3 comprises 15 residues. Germline V gene data show CDR1 as SGDLS and CDR2 as YYNGEE. The CDR3 here is CASSVGQSVNYGYTF. For the CDR3, the DNA is TGTGCCAGCAGCGTAGGGCAGTCCGTTAACTATGGCTACACCTTC. Full variable domain (missing parts from reference TRBV9 and TRBJ1-2): DSGVTQTPKHLITATGQRVTLRCSPRSGDLSVYWYQQSLDQGLQFLIQYYNGEERAKGNILERFSAQQFPDLHSELNLSSLELGDSALYFCASSVGQSVNYGYTFGSGTRLTVV.

The DNA for the CDR3 is TGCGCCAGCAGCCATGACAGGGTCTATGGCTACACCTTC. This sequence encodes CASSHDRVYGYTF. The chain is built from TRBV5-1 and TRBJ1-2, with 7 bases aligning to TRBD1. Germline CDR1 SGHRS, CDR2 YFSETQ. V shed 4 bases and J 4 bases; nucleotides not matched to a gene: 4. This CDR3 region has 13 residues.

V and J are TRBV27 and TRBJ2-7, with D hard to call. The CDR3 length is 11 residues. Germline CDR1 and CDR2: MNHEY and SMNVEV (reference sequence). Between the trimmed V and J ends, which lost 6 bases and 6 bases, there was a span of 9 bases. CDR3 protein: CASRTVSEQYF. The CDR3 nucleotides read TGTGCCAGCAGAACAGTCTCCGAGCAGTACTTC.

V usage is TRBV10-3 and J usage is TRBJ1-1, with D hard to call. The germline CDR1 and CDR2 sequences are ENHRY and SYGVKD. This CDR3 is built from 12 residues. V was shortened by 4 bases and J by 6 bases, with 9 bases between the two germline ends. CDR3: CAISGERPEAFF. The CDR3 coding sequence is TGTGCCATCAGTGGGGAGAGGCCTGAAGCTTTCTTT.

The rearrangement uses TRBV3-1 (or the pseudogene TRBV3-2) and TRBJ1-2; no reliable D call. Deletions cut 0 bases from V and 6 bases from J, with 14 bases between. The germline V gene has CDR1 LGHDT and CDR2 YNNKEL (reference sequence). The CDR3 totals 15 residues. CDR3 sequence reads: CASSQDLAQYDGYTF. CDR3 DNA sequence: TGTGCCAGCAGCCAAGATCTGGCCCAGTACGATGGCTACACCTTC.

CDR3 sequence: CASSLADRYEQYF. CDR3 DNA sequence: TGTGCCAGCAGCTTAGCGGACAGATACGAGCAGTACTTC. The chain uses TRBV7-9 and TRBJ2-7, with D possibly matching TRBD1 (6 bases). Trimming removed 0 bases from V and 4 bases from J, with 7 bases in between. Per the germline V gene, CDR1 is SEHNR and CDR2 is FQNEAQ (reference sequence). The CDR3 totals 13 residues.

The chain couples TRBV20-1 to TRBJ2-1, with D possibly being TRBD2 (6 bases). V lost 3 bases, J lost 15 bases, and 15 bases lay in between. This CDR3 comprises 11 residues. The germline gives CDR1 DFQATT, CDR2 SNEGSKA (reference sequence). CDR3 sequence reads: CSASTGTGGFF. DNA for the CDR3: TGCAGTGCTAGTACCGGGACTGGGGGGTTCTTC.

The chain is built from TRBV2 and TRBJ1-1, with a tentative D call TRBD1 (5 bases). V was clipped by 1 base and J by 6 bases, with 18 bases between them. This CDR3 is 16 amino acids long. Germline CDR1 and CDR2: SNHLY and FYNNEI. In DNA form, the CDR3 reads TGTGCCAGCAGTGAAGGCGCAGGGAGGCCGGACGCTGAAGCTTTCTTT. Its translation: CASSEGAGRPDAEAFF.

This clone was recorded once. The J gene is TRBJ2-7, the V gene TRBV19, with a possible D match to TRBD2 (6 bases). Germline-derived CDR1 and CDR2 are LNHDA and SQIVND (reference sequence). The ends were cut back, 6 bases at V and 2 bases at J, with 26 bases in the middle. The CDR3 totals 18 residues. This chain's CDR3 is CASSIRRVWTQSPYEQYF. The CDR3 coding sequence is TGTGCCAGTAGCATTCGGAGGGTCTGGACCCAATCGCCCTACGAGCAGTACTTC.

This clone was seen just once. Germline is not matched at one junction end, which may reflect a read error. The chain uses TRBV7-9 and TRBJ1-2; the match to TRBD1 covers 8 bases. The germline V gene encodes CDR1 SEHNR and CDR2 FQNEAQ (reference sequence). The CDR3 extends over 13 amino acids. DNA of the CDR3: TGTGCCAGCAGCTTAACGATCCGGACAGGGACTGTCTTC. Translated, it gives CASSLTIRTGTVF.

The V gene is TRBV14, the J gene TRBJ1-1; TRBD1 matches 7 bases. Unmatched junction bases numbered 8, after V lost 3 bases and J lost 1 base. Germline CDR1 SGHDN, CDR2 FVKESK. CDR3 size: 16 residues. Here the CDR3 DNA reads TGTGCCAGCAGCCACAGACCGGGACAGTCGAACACTGAAGCTTTCTTT. The encoded protein is CASSHRPGQSNTEAFF.